These 28 T cell receptor beta chains originate from one sample sequenced in a study of CD8 T cells in Susac syndrome. Random hexamers were used to reverse transcribe the RNA input (about 0.5 to 1 ug). TCRdb independently ran MiXCR on the immunoSEQ multiplex PCR reads; one entry per CDR3 protein. The top ten hold around 0.09% of the sample, which has approximately 200,000 distinct CDR3 sequences, approximately 94% seen once. Sequenced: CD4+ T cells from PBMCs. The receptors come from a human donor with multiple sclerosis.

V gene TRBV4-3 combines with J gene TRBJ2-3; 8 bases map to TRBD2. With 3 bases clipped from V and 4 bases from J, the junction kept 3 bases outside the gene matches. This CDR3 has 14 amino acids. Germline V gene sequence: CDR1 LGHNA, CDR2 YSLEER. CDR3 sequence reads: CASSQGLGSDTQYF. CDR3 DNA: TGCGCCAGCAGCCAGGGACTAGGATCAGATACGCAGTATTTT.

This clonotype was detected only once. The chain recombines TRBV3-1 with TRBJ2-1; 7 bases map to TRBD1. This CDR3 has 15 amino acids. Germline loops: CDR1 LGHDT, CDR2 YNNKEL (reference sequence). The V segment lost 2 bases and the J segment 0 bases; nucleotides outside the gene matches: 1. The CDR3 sequence is CASSQRGPSYNEQFF. The DNA for the CDR3 is TGTGCCAGCAGCCAAAGGGGGCCCTCCTACAATGAGCAGTTCTTC.

V gene TRBV5-1 combines with J gene TRBJ2-1, with D perhaps matching TRBD2 (6 bases). Germline CDR1 SGHRS, CDR2 YFSETQ. The CDR3 loop spans 13 amino acids. Trimming shortened V by 4 bases and J by 6 bases, and 11 bases separated the two germline ends. CDR3 sequence reads: CASSGGWGNEQFF. DNA for the CDR3: TGCGCCAGCAGCGGGGGGTGGGGCAATGAGCAGTTCTTC.

The chain employs TRBV30 and TRBJ1-2, with a possible D match to TRBD1 (5 bases). Germline assignment: CDR1 GTSNPN and CDR2 SVGIG (reference sequence). The CDR3 is made up of 12 amino acids. Trimming took 0 bases from V and 7 from J, leaving 9 bases between them. CDR3 DNA sequence: TGTGCCTGGAGTGTGTGGGACGGTGGCTACACCTTC. This codes for CAWSVWDGGYTF.

This sequence joins TRBV30 and TRBJ1-1, with 7 bases identical to TRBD1. This CDR3 spans 13 amino acids. Germline CDR1 and CDR2: GTSNPN and SVGIG (reference sequence). The V and J ends lost 5 bases and 1 base, in that order; junction bases with no gene match: 4. CDR3 amino acids: CAWAGQANTEAFF. CDR3 nucleotides: TGTGCCTGGGCAGGACAGGCGAACACTGAAGCTTTCTTT.

This chain joins TRBV7-9 and TRBJ1-2; no clear D gene. Germline CDR1 and CDR2: SEHNR and FQNEAQ (reference sequence). This CDR3 is 14 amino acids long. V shed 5 bases and J shed 6 bases, with 16 bases lying between them. CDR3 sequence (DNA): TGTGCCAGCAGCGGCGGAGGGCGAGGAGATGGCTACACCTTC. Translated: CASSGGGRGDGYTF.

The genes are TRBV6-1 and TRBJ1-1; D is unclear. This CDR3 has 12 residues. Germline V gene data show CDR1 as MNHNS and CDR2 as SASEGT. V dropped 8 bases and J dropped 0 bases, with 7 bases sitting between them. The CDR3 loop reads CASVALNTEAFF. As DNA, the CDR3 is TGTGCCAGCGTAGCCTTGAACACTGAAGCTTTCTTT.

This clonotype was recorded once. The J gene is TRBJ2-1, the V gene TRBV30; D is perhaps TRBD1 (5 bases). There are 15 residues in the CDR3. CDR1 is GTSNPN, CDR2 SVGIG, per germline (reference sequence). Trimming pared 0 bases from V and 5 bases from J, leaving 14 bases between. CDR3 bases: TGTGCCTGGAGTGTAGCAGAGGACACCCACAATGAGCAGTTCTTC. Translating it yields CAWSVAEDTHNEQFF.

Here the CDR3 DNA reads TGTGCCAGCAGCTTGCAGGAAGCTTTCTTT. Encoded protein: CASSLQEAFF. The genes are TRBV7-9 and TRBJ1-1; D remains ambiguous. This CDR3 has 10 amino acids. CDR1 is SEHNR, CDR2 FQNEAQ, per germline (reference sequence). V was shortened by 3 bases and J by 8 bases, with 4 bases between the two germline ends. Filled out from reference TRBV7-9 and TRBJ1-1, the complete variable domain reads DTGVSQNPRHKITKRGQNVTFRCDPISEHNRLYWYRQTLGQGPEFLTYFQNEAQLEKSRLLSDRFSAERPKGSFSTLEIQRTEQGDSAMYLCASSLQEAFFGQGTRLTVV.

The chain employs TRBV29-1 and TRBJ2-1, with no clear D. V shed 8 bases and J shed 5 bases, with 13 bases lying between them. Germline CDR1 is SQVTM and CDR2 is ANQGSEA. The CDR3 spans 12 residues. The CDR3 DNA reads as TGCAGCTTACATAAGGAAGACAATGAGCAGTTCTTC. The encoded protein is CSLHKEDNEQFF.

The rearrangement links TRBV9 to TRBJ2-1; 9 bases map to TRBD1. The germline V gene encodes CDR1 SGDLS and CDR2 YYNGEE. Trimming cost V 2 bases and J 3 bases; bases outside gene matches: 6. This CDR3 is built from 16 residues. The CDR3 reads CASSVGDRAVYNEQFF. Here the CDR3 DNA reads TGTGCCAGCAGCGTTGGGGACAGGGCGGTCTACAATGAGCAGTTCTTC.

V usage is TRBV12-3 or TRBV12-4 and J usage is TRBJ2-7; weak D call: TRBD1 (6 bases). This CDR3 spans 14 amino acids. The V and J ends lost 5 bases and 7 bases respectively, with 18 bases between them. Here the CDR3 reads CASSTPDSPREQYF. In DNA, the CDR3 is TGTGCCAGCAGTACCCCGGACAGCCCGCGTGAGCAGTACTTC.

This rearrangement joins TRBV2 to TRBJ1-5, with a tentative D call TRBD1 (5 bases). This CDR3 spans 15 amino acids. Germline values: CDR1 SNHLY, CDR2 FYNNEI. Trimming left V 5 bases short and J 5 bases short, with 16 bases between. The chain's CDR3 is CASSSARALDQPQHF. CDR3 sequence (DNA): TGTGCCAGCAGTTCTGCCAGGGCCCTCGATCAGCCCCAGCATTTT.

The chain links TRBV12-3 or TRBV12-4 to TRBJ1-5; D remains unclear. V gave up 6 bases and J gave up 2 bases, with 5 bases separating them. The CDR3 is made up of 12 amino acids. The CDR3, as DNA: TGTGCCAGCAGGGTACGCAATCAGCCCCAGCATTTT. Its translation: CASRVRNQPQHF.

This clonotype has only one observation. This chain connects TRBV4-3 to TRBJ2-7; TRBD1 agrees at 7 bases. Germline V CDR1 and CDR2: LGHNA, YSLEER. The CDR3 has 13 amino acids. V shed 4 bases and J 6 bases; nucleotides not matched to a gene: 6. This CDR3 is CASSLNRGAEQYF. The CDR3 coding sequence is TGCGCCAGCAGCCTGAACAGGGGAGCCGAGCAGTACTTC.

The rearrangement links TRBV20-1 to TRBJ1-3; 9 nucleotides agree with TRBD1. The germline CDR1 and CDR2 sequences are DFQATT and SNEGSKA (reference sequence). V shed 2 bases, J shed 1 base, and the junction held 3 bases outside the gene matches. The CDR3 is made up of 15 amino acids. The CDR3 sequence is CSARSGQGSGNTIYF. The CDR3 coding sequence is TGCAGTGCTAGATCCGGACAGGGGTCTGGAAACACCATATATTTT.

This chain uses TRBV20-1 with TRBJ2-5; D not certain. This CDR3 has 14 amino acids. V lost 0 bases, J lost 3 bases, and 11 bases lay in between. Germline V CDR1 and CDR2: DFQATT, SNEGSKA (reference sequence). CDR3 DNA: TGCAGTGCTAGAGATCAAATACCCAAAGAGACCCAGTACTTC. Protein: CSARDQIPKETQYF.

This clonotype was seen a single time. The genes are TRBV5-4 and TRBJ2-5; D is unclear. The CDR3 is 12 amino acids. Trimming took 4 bases from V and 5 from J, leaving 9 bases between them. Germline assignment: CDR1 SGHNT and CDR2 YYREEE (reference sequence). The CDR3 reads CASSLQFETQYF. In DNA, the CDR3 is TGTGCCAGCAGCCTACAGTTTGAGACCCAGTACTTC.

The rearrangement uses TRBV19 and TRBJ1-1; D is perhaps TRBD1 (5 bases). The germline gives CDR1 LNHDA, CDR2 SQIVND (reference sequence). Trimming removed 7 bases at V and 8 bases at J, with 14 bases between. The CDR3 is made up of 12 amino acids. In nucleotides, the CDR3 is TGTGCCAGTACTCGGGGGAGAGACGAAGCTTTCTTT. This gives the protein CASTRGRDEAFF.

The chain couples TRBV30 to TRBJ1-2, with D possibly being TRBD1 (6 bases). Germline assignment: CDR1 GTSNPN and CDR2 SVGIG (reference sequence). The CDR3 consists of 11 residues. The V and J ends lost 5 bases and 4 bases respectively, with 8 bases between them. The CDR3, as DNA: TGTGCCTGGGAAGGGGGCTATGGCTACACCTTC. It yields the protein CAWEGGYGYTF.

The chain uses TRBV3-1 and TRBJ2-7; TRBD1 matches at 8 bases. The CDR3 runs 15 residues. With 1 base clipped from V and 2 bases from J, the junction kept 4 bases outside the gene matches. Germline V CDR1 and CDR2: LGHDT, YNNKEL (reference sequence). The CDR3 is CASSQGHRGAYEQYF. Here the CDR3 DNA reads TGTGCCAGCAGCCAAGGCCACAGGGGGGCCTACGAGCAGTACTTC.

This rearrangement joins TRBV4-2 to TRBJ2-7; D is tentatively TRBD1 or TRBD2 (6 bases each). CDR1 LGHNA and CDR2 YNFKEQ come from the germline V gene. Trimming took off 2 bases at V and 6 bases at J, with 14 bases between the two ends. This CDR3 comprises 14 residues. Here the CDR3 DNA reads TGTGCCAGCAGCCAACGCCAAACGGGGGCCGAGCAGTACTTC. Translating it yields CASSQRQTGAEQYF.

V and J are TRBV7-3 and TRBJ1-6; perhaps TRBD1 as D (5 bases). In germline, CDR1 is SGHTA, CDR2 FQGTGA. Trimming took 3 bases from V and 8 from J, leaving 8 bases between them. The CDR3 spans 13 residues. Here the CDR3 reads CASSLGLYSPLHF. As DNA, the CDR3 is TGTGCCAGCAGCTTGGGACTTTATTCACCCCTCCACTTT.

The chain combines TRBV29-1 with TRBJ1-1; 11 nucleotides align to TRBD1. There are 14 residues in the CDR3. Germline V gene data show CDR1 as SQVTM and CDR2 as ANQGSEA. V trimming: 1 base; J trimming: 5 bases; junction bases outside the gene matches: 3. The CDR3 spells CSVEGRDRGTEAFF. CDR3 nucleotides: TGCAGCGTTGAAGGCCGGGACAGGGGGACTGAAGCTTTCTTT.

This clonotype was counted a single time. The chain couples TRBV2 to TRBJ2-2; 8 bases fit TRBD1. V gave up 4 bases and J gave up 9 bases; unmatched junction bases: 4. This CDR3 region has 13 residues. Germline lookup yields CDR1 SNHLY and CDR2 FYNNEI. CDR3 protein: CASSGQGARELFF. CDR3 DNA sequence: TGTGCCAGCAGTGGGCAGGGGGCCCGGGAGCTGTTTTTT.

CDR3 DNA: TGTGCCAGCAGCCTAAATCCGGGGCTTGGTAGTAACAACTATGGCTACACCTTC. Translation gives CASSLNPGLGSNNYGYTF. The V and J genes are TRBV3-1 and TRBJ1-2; D is possibly TRBD1 (5 bases). The germline V gene encodes CDR1 LGHDT and CDR2 YNNKEL (reference sequence). The CDR3 runs to 18 residues. The V gene lost 4 bases and the J gene lost 2 bases, with 23 bases spanning the gap. Complete variable domain (other parts from reference TRBV3-1 and TRBJ1-2): DTAVSQTPKYLVTQMGNDKSIKCEQNLGHDTMYWYKQDSKKFLKIMFSYNNKELIINETVPNRFSPKSPDKAHLNLHINSLELGDSAVYFCASSLNPGLGSNNYGYTFGSGTRLTVV.

CDR3 amino acids: CASSVAAGGQVSTDTQYF. The DNA of the CDR3 is TGTGCCAGCAGCGTAGCGGCGGGGGGGCAGGTGAGCACAGATACGCAGTATTTT. This rearrangement joins TRBV9 to TRBJ2-3; TRBD2 aligns across 9 bases. Germline V lookup: CDR1 SGDLS, CDR2 YYNGEE. The CDR3 spans 18 residues. V lost 0 bases and J lost 0; bases outside the gene matches: 8.

The V and J genes are TRBV27 and TRBJ1-5; D gene ambiguous. Per the germline V gene, CDR1 is MNHEY and CDR2 is SMNVEV (reference sequence). The CDR3 contains 13 residues. V lost 8 bases and J 2 bases, leaving 10 bases between the germline ends. In DNA form, the CDR3 reads TGTGCCAGCCGTCTCGCGGGCAATCAGCCCCAGCATTTT. It translates to CASRLAGNQPQHF.